Below, 30 T cell receptor beta chains from the same sample are listed, as sequenced in a study of long-term antiretroviral therapy in people with HIV. immunoSEQ v3.0 was run at survey level. The method was immunoSEQ multiplex PCR; TCRdb's version includes in-frame clones alone and lacks a portion of them. The sample lists roughly 28,000 clones, around 80% occurring once. The sample was unsorted PBMCs, taken 1.5 years before starting antiretroviral therapy. The receptors stem from a man younger than 30 with HIV.

This chain connects TRBV28 to TRBJ2-3, with D tentatively TRBD2 (6 bases). There are 15 residues in the CDR3. Per germline, CDR1 MDHEN and CDR2 SYDVKM. With 2 bases removed from V and 5 bases from J, the gap between germline ends came to 14 bases. The CDR3: CASSLMGGAQDTQYF. CDR3 sequence (DNA): TGTGCCAGCAGTTTAATGGGGGGAGCGCAAGATACGCAGTATTTT.

V is TRBV2 and J is TRBJ1-2; D uncertain. The germline CDR1 and CDR2 sequences are SNHLY and FYNNEI. The CDR3 has 17 residues. The V end lost 11 bases, the J end lost 4 bases, and 29 bases lay between the germline ends. CDR3 residues: CAGRLILASTIFYGYTF. Written as DNA, the CDR3 is TGTGCCGGCCGCCTCATTCTAGCCTCTACAATTTTCTATGGCTACACCTTC.

The chain recombines TRBV2 with TRBJ2-2, with 7 bases aligning to TRBD2. CDR3 length equals 14 residues. V shed 3 bases, J shed 10 bases, and the junction held 8 bases outside the gene matches. CDR1 is SNHLY, CDR2 FYNNEI, per germline. The CDR3 here is CASSEGGVWKELFF. CDR3 coding DNA: TGTGCCAGCAGTGAGGGGGGGGTCTGGAAGGAGCTGTTTTTT.

The V call is TRBV18, the J call TRBJ1-2; D gene ambiguous. Trimming removed 2 bases at V and 3 bases at J, with 7 bases between. Germline lookup yields CDR1 KGHSH and CDR2 LQKENI. This CDR3 is 13 amino acids long. The CDR3 region is CASSPGRDYGYTF. Written as DNA, the CDR3 is TGTGCCAGCTCACCAGGTCGGGACTATGGCTACACCTTC.

The rearrangement joins TRBV7-3 to TRBJ2-3; D is possibly TRBD2 (6 bases). V lost 3 bases, J lost 4 bases, and 14 bases lay in between. Germline lookup yields CDR1 SGHTA and CDR2 FQGTGA. There are 15 residues in the CDR3. The CDR3, as DNA: TGTGCCAGCAGCTTGCTTGCGGGCGGGGCAGATACGCAGTATTTT. Translating gives CASSLLAGGADTQYF.

As to this clone: Distinct nucleotide sequences in the sample also encode this CDR3. The J gene is TRBJ1-2, the V gene TRBV20-1; a weak D match, TRBD1 (5 bases). V was cut by 4 bases and J by 8 bases, with 11 bases left in between. This CDR3 has 11 amino acids. Looked up from germline, CDR1 is DFQATT and CDR2 is SNEGSKA (reference sequence). CDR3 DNA: TGCAGTGCTACCCCCCGGGGGGGCTACACCTTC. Protein sequence: CSATPRGGYTF.

The chain has TRBV6-4 and TRBJ2-2; TRBD1 is a possible D gene (5 bases). Trimming left V 4 bases short and J 2 bases short, with 5 bases between. The CDR3 consists of 13 residues. Germline V gene sequence: CDR1 MRHNA, CDR2 SNTAGT. In DNA, the CDR3 is TGTGCCAGCAGTGGGACAAACACCGGGGAGCTGTTTTTT. Residues: CASSGTNTGELFF.

This clone was seen just once. This chain links TRBV18 with TRBJ1-1; TRBD1 matches 7 bases. Germline CDR1 is KGHSH and CDR2 is LQKENI. V lost 7 bases to trimming and J lost 0 bases; unmatched junction nucleotides: 5. The CDR3 totals 14 residues. CDR3 nucleotides: TGTGCCAGCTACTACGACAGGGTGAACACTGAAGCTTTCTTT. It specifies CASYYDRVNTEAFF.

The chain is built from TRBV7-8 and TRBJ2-7; D is uncertain. Trimming left V 5 bases short and J 5 bases short, with 10 bases between. This CDR3 is 12 amino acids long. Germline V gene data show CDR1 as SGHVS and CDR2 as FQNEAQ. CDR3 sequence: CASSHVVDEQYF. The CDR3 coding sequence is TGTGCCAGCAGCCACGTTGTGGACGAGCAGTACTTC.

J is TRBJ2-7 and V is TRBV6-4, with 12 bases fitting TRBD2. From germline, CDR1 is MRHNA and CDR2 SNTAGT. The CDR3 sequence is 14 residues long. The V gene end was trimmed by 4 bases and the J gene end by 2 bases; junction bases not matched to a gene: 0. CDR3 residues: CASSGTSGAYEQYF. In DNA, the CDR3 is TGTGCCAGCAGTGGGACTAGCGGGGCCTACGAGCAGTACTTC.

This chain links TRBV29-1 with TRBJ2-1; 12 nucleotides match TRBD2. Germline lookup yields CDR1 SQVTM and CDR2 ANQGSEA. This CDR3 has 15 residues. The V gene end was trimmed by 7 bases and the J gene end by 4 bases; junction bases not matched to a gene: 8. The CDR3 is CSAPPGLAGYNEQFF. CDR3 nucleotides: TGCAGCGCCCCCCCCGGACTAGCGGGGTACAATGAGCAGTTCTTC.

The chain employs TRBV5-4 and TRBJ1-5; D is possibly TRBD1 (5 bases). The V and J ends lost 4 bases and 1 base respectively, with 15 bases between them. CDR1 and CDR2 (germline): SGHNT, YYREEE (reference sequence). This CDR3 is built from 16 residues. The CDR3 sequence: CASSHGGSRSNQPQHF. The CDR3 nucleotides are TGTGCCAGCAGCCATGGGGGGTCTAGGAGCAATCAGCCCCAGCATTTT.

This rearrangement joins TRBV29-1 to TRBJ2-3, with 15 bases matching TRBD2. Germline V lookup: CDR1 SQVTM, CDR2 ANQGSEA. The J segment lost 5 bases and the V segment lost 6 bases, leaving 9 bases of the junction unmatched. This CDR3 has 16 amino acids. Here the CDR3 reads CSVQTGTSGGRDTQYF. The CDR3 region has the DNA TGCAGCGTCCAAACGGGGACTAGCGGGGGGAGAGATACGCAGTATTTT.

The chain is built from TRBV7-2 and TRBJ2-3; 8 bases are a match to TRBD2. The V gene's germline CDR1 is SGHTA and CDR2 FQGNSA. This CDR3 comprises 16 residues. The V and J ends lost 3 bases and 3 bases, in that order; junction bases with no gene match: 8. The CDR3 DNA sequence: TGTGCCAGCAGCTTGGTGAGGGGCGGGGGGACAGATACGCAGTATTTT. It codes for CASSLVRGGGTDTQYF.

The V and J genes are TRBV7-8 and TRBJ1-1; D perhaps matches TRBD1 (5 bases). Germline assignment: CDR1 SGHVS and CDR2 FQNEAQ. Trimming took 6 bases from V and 5 from J, leaving 16 bases between them. CDR3 length: 14 residues. The CDR3 loop is CASSIIRGRTEAFF. Here the CDR3 DNA reads TGTGCCAGCAGTATTATTAGGGGTAGGACTGAAGCTTTCTTT.

The chain uses TRBV27 and TRBJ2-7; 10 nucleotides match TRBD2. The CDR3 spans 17 residues. V gave up 1 base and J gave up 4 bases; unmatched junction bases: 10. Germline CDR1 is MNHEY and CDR2 is SMNVEV (reference sequence). The CDR3 DNA reads TGTGCCAGCAGTTTATTCGGGGTAGCGGGAGGAGAATACGAGCAGTACTTC. Its translation: CASSLFGVAGGEYEQYF.

The rearrangement uses TRBV28 and TRBJ1-5; D remains ambiguous. The ends were cut back, 6 bases at V and 2 bases at J, with 17 bases in the middle. Looked up from germline, CDR1 is MDHEN and CDR2 is SYDVKM. The CDR3 contains 16 residues. CDR3 in amino acids: CASRDLGASRNQPQHF. CDR3 coding DNA: TGTGCCAGCAGGGACTTGGGAGCCTCCCGCAATCAGCCCCAGCATTTT. The whole variable domain, filled in from reference TRBV28 and TRBJ1-5, reads DVKVTQSSRYLVKRTGEKVFLECVQDMDHENMFWYRQDPGLGLRLIYFSYDVKMKEKGDIPEGYSVSREKKERFSLILESASTNQTSMYLCASRDLGASRNQPQHFGDGTRLSIL.

This rearrangement joins TRBV7-2 to TRBJ2-3; the match to TRBD2 covers 7 bases. This CDR3 is 17 amino acids long. Germline assignment: CDR1 SGHTA and CDR2 FQGNSA. With V trimmed by 5 bases and J by 4 bases, 15 bases remained unmatched. The CDR3 nucleotides read TGTGCCAGCAGCGGAAGCCGAGCGGGACCTAGGTCAGATACGCAGTATTTT. It is translated as CASSGSRAGPRSDTQYF.

This clone has a single count. This chain joins TRBV4-2 and TRBJ1-6, with D perhaps matching TRBD1 (6 bases). V dropped 4 bases and J dropped 9 bases, with 22 bases sitting between them. This CDR3 spans 17 amino acids. Per germline, CDR1 LGHNA and CDR2 YNFKEQ. CDR3 sequence: CASSPKSRQRGSSPLHF. The CDR3, as DNA: TGTGCCAGCAGCCCAAAGTCAAGGCAAAGGGGGAGTTCACCCCTCCACTTT.

The chain couples TRBV10-2 to TRBJ2-1; 12 nucleotides align to TRBD2. V dropped 3 bases and J dropped 4; count of bases not matched to a gene: 10. CDR3 length equals 18 residues. Germline V gene sequence: CDR1 WSHSY, CDR2 SAAADI. The CDR3 coding sequence is TGCGCCAGCAGTGATTTACTAGCGGGGGGCCTATTTTACAATGAGCAGTTCTTC. Translating gives CASSDLLAGGLFYNEQFF.

This chain connects TRBV19 to TRBJ2-5; D may be TRBD2 (5 bases). Germline-derived CDR1 and CDR2 are LNHDA and SQIVND (reference sequence). The CDR3 is made up of 14 amino acids. Trimming shortened V by 1 base and J by 5 bases, and 11 bases separated the two germline ends. The CDR3 DNA reads TGTGCCAGTAGTATAGGAGGGCGACGGGAGACCCAGTACTTC. As protein: CASSIGGRRETQYF. Using reference TRBV19 and TRBJ2-5 for the parts outside the CDR3, the full variable domain is DGGITQSPKYLFRKEGQNVTLSCEQNLNHDAMYWYRQDPGQGLRLIYYSQIVNDFQKGDIAEGYSVSREKKESFPLTVTSAQKNPTAFYLCASSIGGRRETQYFGPGTRLLVL.

The chain has TRBV4-1 and TRBJ1-1; D is unclear. Trimming took 4 bases from V and 5 from J, leaving 17 bases between them. The CDR3 covers 15 residues. Germline CDR1 is MGHRA and CDR2 is YSYEKL. The CDR3: CASSPPPGGNTEAFF. The CDR3 DNA reads TGCGCCAGCAGCCCACCTCCGGGCGGGAATACTGAAGCTTTCTTT.

The chain couples TRBV6-4 to TRBJ1-5; 8 bases are a match to TRBD1. The CDR3 spans 17 residues. The trim removed 3 bases at V and 3 bases at J, leaving 10 bases unmatched. Germline CDR1 is MRHNA and CDR2 is SNTAGT. CDR3: CASSEIGQGSINQPQHF. CDR3 coding DNA: TGTGCCAGCAGTGAAATAGGACAGGGCTCAATCAATCAGCCCCAGCATTTT.

The chain carries TRBV7-2 and TRBJ1-1; the D is unclear. CDR1 and CDR2 (germline): SGHTA, FQGNSA. The CDR3 has 14 residues. V lost 3 bases and J 5 bases, leaving 13 bases between the germline ends. The CDR3 nucleotides are TGTGCCAGCAGCTTCCTCGCCCCCAGGACTGAAGCTTTCTTT. It specifies CASSFLAPRTEAFF.

The rearrangement uses TRBV5-4 and TRBJ2-2; unclear D gene. The CDR3 covers 15 residues. The V gene lost 0 bases and the J gene lost 0 bases, with 6 bases spanning the gap. The germline V gene encodes CDR1 SGHNT and CDR2 YYREEE (reference sequence). The CDR3 loop is CASSLDVANTGELFF. The CDR3 region has the DNA TGTGCCAGCAGCTTGGACGTCGCGAACACCGGGGAGCTGTTTTTT.

The chain recombines TRBV6-6 with TRBJ1-5; D unclear. V lost 6 bases to trimming and J lost 5 bases, with 11 bases between them. This CDR3 contains 13 residues. Germline lookup yields CDR1 MNHNY and CDR2 SVGAGI (reference sequence). The CDR3 DNA reads as TGTGCCAGCAGCCTCTCCAAAGATCAGCCCCAGCATTTT. Translated: CASSLSKDQPQHF.

Here the CDR3 reads CASSPGTSGRGTNYEQYF. The DNA of the CDR3 is TGTGCCAGCAGCCCAGGGACTAGCGGGAGAGGAACGAACTACGAGCAGTACTTC. V is TRBV7-2 and J is TRBJ2-7; 14 nucleotides match TRBD2. Germline V lookup: CDR1 SGHTA, CDR2 FQGNSA. V was pared by 5 bases and J by 3 bases, with 12 bases of the junction left unmatched. There are 18 residues in the CDR3.

The chain employs TRBV4-1 and TRBJ1-3; D gene unclear. V lost 1 base and J 4 bases, leaving 11 bases between the germline ends. The CDR3 consists of 15 residues. Germline V gene sequence: CDR1 MGHRA, CDR2 YSYEKL. Here the CDR3 DNA reads TGCGCCAGCAGCCAAGGGAATGTCATGGGAAACACCATATATTTT. Protein: CASSQGNVMGNTIYF.

About this clone itself: One end of the junction fails to match germline, which may point to a read error. The chain joins TRBV7-7 to TRBJ2-2; D gene uncertain. Per the germline V gene, CDR1 is SSHAT and CDR2 is FNYEAQ (reference sequence). This CDR3 comprises 13 residues. The CDR3 DNA follows: TGTGCTAGCAGCCAACAGCTTACCGGGGAGCTGTTTTTT. This codes for CASSQQLTGELFF.

The chain employs TRBV7-2 and TRBJ2-7; 9 nucleotides agree with TRBD1. The CDR3 is made up of 15 amino acids. Trimming at V came to 4 bases and at J to 4 bases, leaving 8 bases not matched to a gene. Germline values: CDR1 SGHTA, CDR2 FQGNSA. DNA for the CDR3: TGTGCCAGCAGCTCCGGACGCGACAGGGGGTACGAGCAGTACTTC. Translated, it gives CASSSGRDRGYEQYF.